These T cell receptor beta chains were read from a single sample in a study of OX40 agonist ivuxolimab in advanced cancers. Sequenced by immunoSEQ multiplex PCR; TCRdb stores in-frame clones only, minus some. The sample has roughly 67,000 clones, more than 75% seen once. The material was CD4+ or CD8+ T cells sorted from blood, obtained in a trial of the OX40 agonist ivuxolimab. All receptors derive from an adult with an advanced solid tumor such as melanoma, head and neck, liver or kidney cancer. Both conserved end residues are part of each CDR3. A D gene is named only where the DNA matches it firmly. Rows may omit the clone size; those that give it use once, few, many or a size class.

d_gene	abundance	v_gene	j_gene	CDR3aa	CDR3nt
TRBD2	.	TRBV7-9	TRBJ2-4	CASSLTSGSSLEYF	TGTGCCAGCAGCCTGACTAGCGGGTCCTCCTTAGAGTACTTC
TRBD1	.	TRBV7-8	TRBJ2-7	CASSRTQGLEYEQYF	TGTGCCAGCAGCCGAACACAGGGGCTGGAGTACGAGCAGTACTTC
.	.	TRBV18	TRBJ2-1	CASSPNRDEQFF	TGTGCCAGCTCACCAAACCGGGACGAGCAGTTCTTC
TRBD2	.	TRBV5-6	TRBJ2-3	CASSTMGTSGGLTDTQYF	TGTGCCAGCAGCACCATGGGGACTAGCGGGGGGCTCACAGATACGCAGTATTTT
TRBD1	.	TRBV2	TRBJ2-1	CASSMGQSVSNEQFF	TGTGCCAGCAGTATGGGACAGAGTGTGAGCAATGAGCAGTTCTTC
.	.	TRBV7-2	TRBJ1-3	CASSLLGFGNTIYF	TGTGCCAGCAGCTTATTGGGGTTTGGAAACACCATATATTTT
.	few	TRBV6-5	TRBJ1-2	CASNLQMGLKDGYTF	TGTGCCAGCAACCTACAAATGGGACTAAAGGACGGCTACACCTTC
TRBD1	.	TRBV27	TRBJ2-1	CASSYPGTGGPTEQFF	TGTGCCAGCAGTTATCCCGGGACAGGGGGTCCTACTGAGCAGTTCTTC
.	.	TRBV6-5	TRBJ1-5	CASNRVQQPQHF	TGTGCCAGCAACCGAGTCCAGCAGCCCCAGCATTTT
.	.	TRBV5-1	TRBJ1-5	CASSLEGHQPQHF	TGCGCCAGCAGCTTGGAGGGTCATCAGCCCCAGCATTTT
.	.	TRBV4-3	TRBJ1-6	CASSQDQDTYYNSPLHF	TGCGCCAGCAGCCAAGATCAGGACACTTATTATAATTCACCCCTCCACTTT
.	few	TRBV27	TRBJ2-7	CASSLEAGSSYEQYF	TGTGCCAGCAGTCTGGAGGCTGGGAGCTCCTACGAGCAGTACTTC
TRBD2	.	TRBV5-1	TRBJ2-3	CASSLELAGGRQYF	TGCGCCAGCAGCTTGGAACTAGCGGGGGGGCGGCAGTATTTT
.	.	TRBV28	TRBJ2-7	CASRGRVGEQYF	TGTGCCAGCAGAGGCAGGGTAGGCGAGCAGTACTTC
.	.	TRBV18	TRBJ2-1	CASSPKTYNEQFF	TGTGCCAGCTCACCTAAGACCTACAATGAGCAGTTCTTC
.	.	TRBV4-1	TRBJ2-2	CASSQAGGNTGELFF	TGCGCCAGCAGCCAAGCCGGCGGGAACACCGGGGAGCTGTTTTTT
TRBD1	.	TRBV28	TRBJ1-5	CASSSLTGRYSNQPQHF	TGTGCCAGCAGTTCCCTGACAGGGAGATATAGCAATCAGCCCCAGCATTTT